These 32 T cell receptor beta chains were sequenced from one sample in a study of cytomegalovirus exposure and HLA in healthy donors. With 60 Vbeta and 13 Jbeta primers, the PCR was carried out. Profiled with immunoSEQ multiplex PCR; TCRdb holds only in-frame clones, not every one. Of roughly 200,000 clones listed, around 80% are singletons. The specimen sequenced was PBMCs. These receptors came from a woman in her thirties in good health and CMV-seropositive.

The chain joins TRBV27 to TRBJ2-7; TRBD2 aligns across 10 bases. Germline assignment: CDR1 MNHEY and CDR2 SMNVEV (reference sequence). The ends lost 4 bases at V and 6 bases at J; junction bases unmatched: 6. CDR3 length: 14 residues. Here the CDR3 reads CASSSSGGPGEQYF. CDR3 coding DNA: TGTGCCAGCAGTTCTAGCGGGGGTCCGGGCGAGCAGTACTTC.

The rearrangement uses TRBV14 and TRBJ1-1, with D possibly being TRBD1 (5 bases). Germline V gene data show CDR1 as SGHDN and CDR2 as FVKESK. Trimming stripped 1 base from V and 4 bases from J, with 13 bases between. The CDR3 totals 15 residues. CDR3 loop: CASSQVAGVGTEAFF. Here the CDR3 DNA reads TGTGCCAGCAGCCAAGTGGCGGGGGTGGGCACTGAAGCTTTCTTT. The complete variable domain, with remaining parts taken from reference TRBV14 and TRBJ1-1, reads EAGVTQFPSHSVIEKGQTVTLRCDPISGHDNLYWYRRVMGKEIKFLLHFVKESKQDESGMPNNRFLAERTGGTYSTLKVQPAELEDSGVYFCASSQVAGVGTEAFFGQGTRLTVV.

The chain couples TRBV5-8 to TRBJ2-7; D is possibly TRBD1 (6 bases). The CDR3 is made up of 16 amino acids. Trimming took off 2 bases at V and 3 bases at J, with 18 bases between the two ends. Germline V gene data show CDR1 as SGHTS and CDR2 as YDEGEE. DNA for the CDR3: TGTGCCAGCAGCTTAGGCAGACAGGTCCGGGGCTACGAGCAGTACTTC. Protein: CASSLGRQVRGYEQYF.

The chain links TRBV6-6 to TRBJ2-7; 7 nucleotides agree with TRBD2. Germline CDR1 MNHNY, CDR2 SVGAGI (reference sequence). V gave up 4 bases and J gave up 4 bases; unmatched junction bases: 4. This CDR3 region has 13 residues. CDR3 DNA: TGTGCCAGCAGTTTTGTCGGGAGGTACGAGCAGTACTTC. Residues: CASSFVGRYEQYF.

This clone was detected only a few times. V usage is TRBV29-1 and J usage is TRBJ2-3; 9 bases line up with TRBD2. Germline V lookup: CDR1 SQVTM, CDR2 ANQGSEA. The CDR3 runs 15 residues. Trimming took 6 bases from V and 5 from J; bases not matched to a gene: 12. For the CDR3, the DNA is TGCAGCGTCTCCGGCAGTAGCGGGAGATTAGATACGCAGTATTTT. It translates to CSVSGSSGRLDTQYF.

The rearrangement uses TRBV6-5 and TRBJ1-2; TRBD1 matches 9 bases. The CDR3 has 14 amino acids. Germline-derived CDR1 and CDR2 are MNHEY and SVGAGI. V was pared by 2 bases and J by 7 bases, with 5 bases of the junction left unmatched. In DNA form, the CDR3 reads TGTGCCAGCAGTTACCAGGACAGGGGAGGTGGCTACACCTTC. This translates into CASSYQDRGGGYTF.

The chain has TRBV27 and TRBJ2-1, with 13 bases matching TRBD2. Losses at the gene ends were 4 bases for V and 8 bases for J; bases not matched to a gene: 5. The CDR3 extends over 15 amino acids. Per germline, CDR1 MNHEY and CDR2 SMNVEV (reference sequence). The DNA of the CDR3 is TGTGCCAGCAGTTGGACTAGCGGGAGTCCCCATGAGCAGTTCTTC. This codes for CASSWTSGSPHEQFF.

The chain combines TRBV19 with TRBJ1-1; TRBD1 aligns across 8 bases. J gave up 5 bases and V 4 bases, and 6 bases lay outside the gene matches. CDR1 and CDR2 (germline): LNHDA, SQIVND (reference sequence). The CDR3 spans 14 residues. The CDR3 DNA reads TGTGCCAGTAGTACCCGACAGGGGCGGACTGAAGCTTTCTTT. As protein: CASSTRQGRTEAFF.

This clone came up a few times. The chain is built from TRBV7-9 and TRBJ1-6, with D uncertain. V was trimmed by 3 bases and J by 3 bases, leaving 9 bases between them. In germline, CDR1 is SEHNR, CDR2 FQNEAQ (reference sequence). This CDR3 is 15 amino acids long. CDR3 sequence: CASSLPGNYNSPLHF. The CDR3 region has the DNA TGTGCCAGCAGCTTGCCGGGGAACTATAATTCACCCCTCCACTTT.

The genes are TRBV15 and TRBJ2-1; tentatively, D is TRBD1 (5 bases). V was shortened by 4 bases and J by 9 bases, with 13 bases between the two germline ends. The CDR3 sequence is 13 residues long. The V gene's germline CDR1 is LNHNV and CDR2 YYDKDF (reference sequence). CDR3 protein: CATSTPVRGEQFF. The CDR3 bases are TGTGCCACCAGCACCCCGGTTAGGGGTGAGCAGTTCTTC. The full variable domain, with the rest looked up from reference TRBV15 and TRBJ2-1, is DAMVIQNPRYQVTQFGKPVTLSCSQTLNHNVMYWYQQKSSQAPKLLFHYYDKDFNNEADTPDNFQSRRPNTSFCFLDIRSPGLGDTAMYLCATSTPVRGEQFFGPGTRLTVL.

This clone was recorded a few times. Sequence at one end of the junction differs from germline and may be a read error. The V call is TRBV10-2, the J call TRBJ1-6; 9 positions match TRBD1. The CDR3 runs to 16 residues. Germline loops: CDR1 WSHSY, CDR2 SAAADI. The CDR3 DNA follows: TGCGCCAGCAGCGAGTACCTGGGACAGGGCAATTCACCCCTCCACTTT. Protein sequence: CASSEYLGQGNSPLHF.

The V and J genes are TRBV7-9 and TRBJ1-2, with 10 bases fitting TRBD1. The CDR3 loop spans 17 amino acids. The V segment lost 5 bases and the J segment 5 bases; nucleotides outside the gene matches: 14. Germline lookup yields CDR1 SEHNR and CDR2 FQNEAQ (reference sequence). The CDR3 protein is CASSLNRDRGLVYGYTF. CDR3 nucleotide sequence: TGTGCCAGCAGCCTGAACCGGGACAGGGGCCTTGTTTATGGCTACACCTTC. The whole variable domain, filled in from reference TRBV7-9 and TRBJ1-2, reads DTGVSQNPRHKITKRGQNVTFRCDPISEHNRLYWYRQTLGQGPEFLTYFQNEAQLEKSRLLSDRFSAERPKGSFSTLEIQRTEQGDSAMYLCASSLNRDRGLVYGYTFGSGTRLTVV.

The chain has TRBV5-1 and TRBJ2-3, with 8 bases lining up with TRBD1. CDR1 is SGHRS, CDR2 YFSETQ, per germline. This CDR3 has 16 amino acids. V lost 4 bases and J lost 2; bases outside the gene matches: 9. The CDR3 reads CASSGTGGPVTDTQYF. CDR3 DNA sequence: TGCGCCAGCAGCGGTACAGGGGGTCCCGTCACAGATACGCAGTATTTT.

This chain connects TRBV6-6 to TRBJ2-7; D is undetermined. Germline CDR1 is MNHNY and CDR2 is SVGAGI (reference sequence). This CDR3 comprises 15 residues. Trimming pared 2 bases from V and 3 bases from J, leaving 14 bases between. The CDR3 nucleotides are TGTGCCAGCAGTTACCTAGATATACACCTCTACGAGCAGTACTTC. Its protein product is CASSYLDIHLYEQYF.

Concerning this clone: One end of the junction does not line up with germline, which may come from a read error. The rearrangement uses TRBV7-9 and TRBJ1-5; 7 bases map to TRBD1. CDR3 length: 12 amino acids. CDR1 is SEHNR and CDR2 is FQNEAQ in the germline V gene (reference sequence). The CDR3 sequence: CASSGTGASTFF. The CDR3 region has the DNA TGTGCCAGCAGCGGAACAGGGGCGTCGACATTTTTT.

The rearrangement links TRBV4-1 to TRBJ2-3, with a weak D call TRBD1 (5 bases). V was clipped by 2 bases and J by 0 bases, with 12 bases between them. Germline CDR1 is MGHRA and CDR2 is YSYEKL. The CDR3 extends over 16 amino acids. CDR3 sequence reads: CASSQKGSPSTDTQYF. CDR3 bases: TGCGCCAGCAGCCAAAAGGGGTCGCCGAGCACAGATACGCAGTATTTT.

This clone was seen a few times. This sequence joins TRBV18 and TRBJ1-1; TRBD1 agrees at 7 bases. V was pared by 3 bases and J by 1 base, with 11 bases of the junction left unmatched. Per germline, CDR1 KGHSH and CDR2 LQKENI. The CDR3 is 17 amino acids. The CDR3 nucleotides read TGTGCCAGCTCACCCGAATACAGGGGAACCTGGAACACTGAAGCTTTCTTT. Its translation is CASSPEYRGTWNTEAFF. Combining the CDR3 with reference TRBV18 and TRBJ1-1 gives the whole variable domain NAGVMQNPRHLVRRRGQEARLRCSPMKGHSHVYWYRQLPEEGLKFMVYLQKENIIDESGMPKERFSAEFPKEGPSILRIQQVVRGDSAAYFCASSPEYRGTWNTEAFFGQGTRLTVV.

V is TRBV6-1 and J is TRBJ2-5; D gene unclear. The assigned J gene may be wrong: the sequence end matches TRBJ2-7 better. The germline CDR1 and CDR2 sequences are MNHNS and SASEGT. This CDR3 contains 13 residues. The CDR3 coding sequence is TGTGCCAGCAGTGAAATCCGGTGGGCCGAGCAGTACTTC. This codes for CASSEIRWAEQYF.

The V and J genes are TRBV6-5 and TRBJ2-7, with D possibly being TRBD1 (6 bases). This CDR3 contains 15 residues. CDR1 MNHEY and CDR2 SVGAGI come from the germline V gene. Trimming stripped 8 bases from V and 2 bases from J, with 19 bases between. CDR3 sequence reads: CASFPRDTLTYEQYF. The CDR3 bases are TGTGCCAGCTTCCCACGGGACACCCTTACCTACGAGCAGTACTTC.

The V gene is TRBV9, the J gene TRBJ1-5; TRBD1 might be the D (6 bases). Germline lookup yields CDR1 SGDLS and CDR2 YYNGEE. The V end was cut by 4 bases, the J end by 5 bases, with 16 bases between. This CDR3 has 15 residues. CDR3 DNA sequence: TGTGCCAGCAGCCCTCGTCCGGGGGGCGATCAGCCCCAGCATTTT. Encoded protein: CASSPRPGGDQPQHF.

This clone was seen a single time. CDR3 region: CASSLYTPSGQGAGTEAFF. In DNA form, the CDR3 reads TGCGCCAGCAGCTTATATACTCCTTCCGGACAGGGGGCAGGGACTGAAGCTTTCTTT. The chain is built from TRBV5-1 and TRBJ1-1, with TRBD1 identical over 11 bases. The germline gives CDR1 SGHRS, CDR2 YFSETQ. V lost 2 bases to trimming and J lost 5 bases; unmatched junction nucleotides: 17. The CDR3 totals 19 residues. The full variable domain, its missing parts supplied by reference TRBV5-1 and TRBJ1-1, is KAGVTQTPRYLIKTRGQQVTLSCSPISGHRSVSWYQQTPGQGLQFLFEYFSETQRNKGNFPGRFSGRQFSNSRSEMNVSTLELGDSALYLCASSLYTPSGQGAGTEAFFGQGTRLTVV.

The chain uses TRBV11-2 and TRBJ1-4; D perhaps matches TRBD1 (6 bases). V was shortened by 5 bases and J by 7 bases, with 14 bases between the two germline ends. The CDR3 totals 14 residues. The germline V gene has CDR1 SGHAT and CDR2 FQNNGV. CDR3 nucleotides: TGTGCCAGCAGCCCCGGGACATTTCCTGAAAAACTGTTTTTT. It translates to CASSPGTFPEKLFF.

The genes are TRBV29-1 and TRBJ2-1; weak D call: TRBD1 (6 bases). The V gene lost 4 bases and the J gene lost 5 bases, with 12 bases spanning the gap. Germline CDR1 SQVTM, CDR2 ANQGSEA. There are 13 residues in the CDR3. This CDR3 reads CSVVTGLDNEQFF. CDR3 bases: TGCAGCGTTGTAACAGGGCTGGACAATGAGCAGTTCTTC.

The chain employs TRBV7-9 and TRBJ1-2, with 8 bases that match TRBD1. J lost 4 bases, V lost 5 bases, and 3 bases had no gene match. Germline values: CDR1 SEHNR, CDR2 FQNEAQ (reference sequence). The CDR3 loop spans 13 amino acids. The CDR3 DNA reads TGTGCCAGCAGCCTCGGGACAGGCTATGGCTACACCTTC. This codes for CASSLGTGYGYTF.

The chain uses TRBV4-2 and TRBJ2-5; D might be TRBD2 (6 bases). CDR3 length equals 15 residues. The germline V gene encodes CDR1 LGHNA and CDR2 YNFKEQ. Trimming removed 2 bases at V and 4 bases at J, with 14 bases between. The CDR3 DNA sequence: TGTGCCAGCAGCCAAACCCGACTAGACGGAGAGACCCAGTACTTC. Its translation: CASSQTRLDGETQYF.

This clone was seen more than once but under ten times. This chain joins TRBV2 and TRBJ2-2; 8 nucleotides agree with TRBD1. Per germline, CDR1 SNHLY and CDR2 FYNNEI. The CDR3 is 14 amino acids. V shed 7 bases and J 1 base; nucleotides not matched to a gene: 2. The CDR3 loop is CASTGTGNTGELFF. CDR3 DNA sequence: TGTGCCAGCACCGGGACAGGGAACACCGGGGAGCTGTTTTTT.

The chain employs TRBV7-2 and TRBJ1-5; D is possibly TRBD1 (6 bases). CDR1 SGHTA and CDR2 FQGNSA come from the germline V gene. The CDR3 runs 15 residues. V lost 5 bases, J lost 2 bases, and 13 bases lay in between. The CDR3, as DNA: TGTGCCAGCAGCATACAGGGAAGGGGCAATCAGCCCCAGCATTTT. The encoded protein is CASSIQGRGNQPQHF. Together with reference TRBV7-2 and TRBJ1-5, the CDR3 gives the full variable domain: GAGVSQSPSNKVTEKGKDVELRCDPISGHTALYWYRQSLGQGLEFLIYFQGNSAPDKSGLPSDRFSAERTGGSVSTLTIQRTQQEDSAVYLCASSIQGRGNQPQHFGDGTRLSIL.

The chain recombines TRBV9 with TRBJ2-2, with D perhaps matching TRBD2 (6 bases). The V end was cut by 4 bases, the J end by 2 bases, with 15 bases between. CDR1 and CDR2 (germline): SGDLS, YYNGEE. CDR3 size: 16 residues. CDR3 sequence: CASSLAGDLNTGELFF. CDR3 nucleotide sequence: TGTGCCAGCAGCTTAGCTGGGGACTTAAACACCGGGGAGCTGTTTTTT.

In DNA form, the CDR3 reads TGTGCCAGCAGCAACGACAGGGTGGAGGAAAAACTGTTTTTT. Translation: CASSNDRVEEKLFF. The chain employs TRBV5-4 and TRBJ1-4, with 7 bases matching TRBD1. This CDR3 has 14 residues. Unmatched junction bases numbered 8, after V lost 4 bases and J lost 8 bases. Germline V gene data show CDR1 as SGHNT and CDR2 as YYREEE (reference sequence).

On this clone itself: The junction departs from germline at one end; a sequencing error may be responsible. J is TRBJ2-5 and V is TRBV4-2; no clear D. The CDR3 spans 12 residues. Germline CDR1 reads LGHNA; CDR2 reads YNFKEQ. The CDR3 loop is CASSQEVGPLHF. The CDR3 coding sequence is TGTGCCAGCAGCCAAGAGGTTGGGCCGCTGCACTTC.

This clone has more than one count but fewer than ten. This chain links TRBV20-1 with TRBJ2-7; unclear D gene. Germline CDR1 DFQATT, CDR2 SNEGSKA (reference sequence). V was shortened by 0 bases and J by 3 bases, with 3 bases between the two germline ends. The CDR3 totals 11 residues. This CDR3 reads CSARDYYEQYF. CDR3 nucleotide sequence: TGCAGTGCTAGAGATTACTACGAGCAGTACTTC.

The chain joins TRBV9 to TRBJ1-2, with a weak D call TRBD1 (5 bases). The germline gives CDR1 SGDLS, CDR2 YYNGEE. The V end was cut by 6 bases, the J end by 8 bases, with 11 bases between. This CDR3 is built from 11 residues. As DNA, the CDR3 is TGTGCCAGCACCTCGGGGGGAGGCTACACCTTC. It yields the protein CASTSGGGYTF. Complete variable domain (other parts from reference TRBV9 and TRBJ1-2): DSGVTQTPKHLITATGQRVTLRCSPRSGDLSVYWYQQSLDQGLQFLIQYYNGEERAKGNILERFSAQQFPDLHSELNLSSLELGDSALYFCASTSGGGYTFGSGTRLTVV.